This T cell receptor (beta chain) was found in a study of radiotherapy plus CTLA-4 blockade in lung cancer. Data came from immunoSEQ multiplex PCR; TCRdb stores just in-frame clones and leaves some out. The table records roughly 71,000 clones, 78% of them present only once. With respect to this clone: Its target is not known.

The study, taken as a whole, reports: After radiotherapy and ipilimumab, tumor-derived clones expanded in peripheral blood.

Looked up from germline, CDR1 is SGHAT and CDR2 is FQNNGV. The length of the CDR3 is 14 residues. V was shortened by 6 bases and J by 5 bases, with 13 bases between the two germline ends. The sample consisted of peripheral blood, taken from a patient treated with radiotherapy plus ipilimumab. The chain carries TRBV11-2 and TRBJ2-2; D possibly corresponds to TRBD1 (8 bases). The clonotype was recovered from a human donor with non-small cell lung cancer who had a complete response to radiotherapy plus ipilimumab. This CDR3 reads CASRQGGRTGELFF. The CDR3 DNA reads as TGTGCCAGCAGACAGGGGGGGCGTACCGGGGAGCTGTTTTTT.